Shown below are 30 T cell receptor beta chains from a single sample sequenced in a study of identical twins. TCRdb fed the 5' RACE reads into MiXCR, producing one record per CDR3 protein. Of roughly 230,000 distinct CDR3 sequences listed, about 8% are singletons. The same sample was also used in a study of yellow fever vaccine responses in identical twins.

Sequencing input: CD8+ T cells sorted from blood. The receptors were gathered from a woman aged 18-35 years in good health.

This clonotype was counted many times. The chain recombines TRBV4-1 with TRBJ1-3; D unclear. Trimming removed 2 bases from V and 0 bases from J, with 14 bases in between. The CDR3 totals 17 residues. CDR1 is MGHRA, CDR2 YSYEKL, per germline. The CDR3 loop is CASSQKPGYSSGNTIYF. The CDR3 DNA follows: TGCGCCAGCAGCCAAAAGCCCGGTTACAGCTCTGGAAACACCATATATTTT.

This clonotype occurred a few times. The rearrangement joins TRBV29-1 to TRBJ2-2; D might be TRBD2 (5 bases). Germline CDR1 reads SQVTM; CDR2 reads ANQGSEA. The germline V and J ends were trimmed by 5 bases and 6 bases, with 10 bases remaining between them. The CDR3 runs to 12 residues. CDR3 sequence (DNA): TGCAGCGTTCGCGAGGGCGCCGGGGAGCTGTTTTTT. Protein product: CSVREGAGELFF.

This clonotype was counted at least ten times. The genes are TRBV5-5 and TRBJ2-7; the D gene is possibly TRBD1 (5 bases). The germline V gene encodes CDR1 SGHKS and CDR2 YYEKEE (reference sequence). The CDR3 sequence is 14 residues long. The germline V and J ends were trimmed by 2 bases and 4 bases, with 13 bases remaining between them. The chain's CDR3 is CASSLLGHDYEQYF. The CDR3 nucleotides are TGTGCCAGCAGCTTATTAGGACACGATTACGAGCAGTACTTC.

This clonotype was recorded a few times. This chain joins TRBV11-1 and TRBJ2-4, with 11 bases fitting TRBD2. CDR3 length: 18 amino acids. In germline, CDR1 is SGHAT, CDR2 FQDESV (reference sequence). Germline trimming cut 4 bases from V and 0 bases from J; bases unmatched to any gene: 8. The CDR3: CASSSGLAEKVAKNIQYF. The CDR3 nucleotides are TGTGCCAGCAGCTCGGGACTAGCGGAGAAGGTAGCCAAAAACATTCAGTACTTC.

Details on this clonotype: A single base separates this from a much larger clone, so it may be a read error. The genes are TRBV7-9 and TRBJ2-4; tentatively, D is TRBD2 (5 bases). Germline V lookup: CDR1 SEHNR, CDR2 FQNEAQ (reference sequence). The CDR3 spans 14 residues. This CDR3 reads CASSLERWSSAAEF. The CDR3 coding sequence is TGTGCCAGCAGCTTAGAGCGTTGGAGTAGCGCGGCGGAATTC. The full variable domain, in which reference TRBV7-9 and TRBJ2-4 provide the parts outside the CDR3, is DTGVSQNPRHKITKRGQNVTFRCDPISEHNRLYWYRQTLGQGPEFLTYFQNEAQLEKSRLLSDRFSAERPKGSFSTLEIQRTEQGDSAMYLCASSLERWSSAAEFGAGTRLSVL.

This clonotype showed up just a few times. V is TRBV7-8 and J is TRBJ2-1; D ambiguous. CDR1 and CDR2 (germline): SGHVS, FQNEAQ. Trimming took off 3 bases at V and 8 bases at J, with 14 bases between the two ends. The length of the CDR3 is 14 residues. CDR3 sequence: CASSLPEYGDEQFF. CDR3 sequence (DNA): TGTGCCAGCAGCTTGCCCGAATATGGGGATGAGCAGTTCTTC.

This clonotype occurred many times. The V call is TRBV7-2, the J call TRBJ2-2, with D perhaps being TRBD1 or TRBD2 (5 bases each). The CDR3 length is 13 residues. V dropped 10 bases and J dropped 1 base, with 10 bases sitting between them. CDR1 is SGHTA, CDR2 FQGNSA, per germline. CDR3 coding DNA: TGTGCCAATGGGGACCAGAACACCGGGGAGCTGTTTTTT. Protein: CANGDQNTGELFF.

The CDR3 sequence is CSARDRTSAGTDTQYF. The CDR3 nucleotides are TGCAGTGCTAGAGATCGGACTAGCGCGGGGACAGATACGCAGTATTTT. V gene TRBV20-1 combines with J gene TRBJ2-3, with 9 bases fitting TRBD2. CDR1 and CDR2 (germline): DFQATT, SNEGSKA (reference sequence). The CDR3 has 16 amino acids. V lost 0 bases, J lost 3 bases, and 7 bases stayed unmatched.

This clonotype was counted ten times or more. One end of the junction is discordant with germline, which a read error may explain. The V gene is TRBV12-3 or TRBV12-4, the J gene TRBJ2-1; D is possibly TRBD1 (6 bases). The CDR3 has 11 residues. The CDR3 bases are TGTGCCAGCAGACTCAACAGGGAGCCGTTCTTC. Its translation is CASRLNREPFF.

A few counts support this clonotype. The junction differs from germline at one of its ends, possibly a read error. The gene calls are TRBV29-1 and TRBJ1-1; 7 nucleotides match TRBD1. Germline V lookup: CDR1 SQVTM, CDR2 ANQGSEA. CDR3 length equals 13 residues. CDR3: CSVEDQGQIPEAF. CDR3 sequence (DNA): TGCAGCGTTGAAGATCAGGGACAGATCCCGGAGGCGTTT.

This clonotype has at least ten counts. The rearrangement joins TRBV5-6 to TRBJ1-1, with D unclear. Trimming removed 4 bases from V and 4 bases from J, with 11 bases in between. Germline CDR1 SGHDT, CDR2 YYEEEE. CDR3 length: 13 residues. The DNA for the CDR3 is TGTGCCAGCAGCCCGGGAACGGGCACTGAAGCTTTCTTT. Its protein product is CASSPGTGTEAFF.

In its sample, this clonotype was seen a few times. The CDR3 loop is CASSSPSLGRGDEQFF. CDR3 nucleotides: TGTGCCAGCAGCTCACCATCTCTGGGGCGGGGAGATGAGCAGTTCTTC. V usage is TRBV7-9 and J usage is TRBJ2-1; the D gene is possibly TRBD2 (6 bases). From germline, CDR1 is SEHNR and CDR2 FQNEAQ (reference sequence). The CDR3 totals 16 residues. V gave up 4 bases and J gave up 8 bases, with 21 bases separating them.

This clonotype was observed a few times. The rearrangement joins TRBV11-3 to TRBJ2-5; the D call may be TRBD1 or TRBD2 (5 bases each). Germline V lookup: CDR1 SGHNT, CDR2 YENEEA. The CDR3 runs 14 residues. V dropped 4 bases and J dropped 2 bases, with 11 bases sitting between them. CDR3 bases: TGTGCCAGCAGCTCCCGGGACGGACAAGAGACCCAGTACTTC. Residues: CASSSRDGQETQYF.

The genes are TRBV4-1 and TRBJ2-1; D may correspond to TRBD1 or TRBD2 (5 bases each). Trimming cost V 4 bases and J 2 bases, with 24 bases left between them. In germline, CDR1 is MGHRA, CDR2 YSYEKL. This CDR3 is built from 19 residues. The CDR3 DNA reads TGCGCCAGCAGCCCCGCCGGGACCCACCTAGGTAGGACCTACAATGAGCAGTTCTTC. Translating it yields CASSPAGTHLGRTYNEQFF.

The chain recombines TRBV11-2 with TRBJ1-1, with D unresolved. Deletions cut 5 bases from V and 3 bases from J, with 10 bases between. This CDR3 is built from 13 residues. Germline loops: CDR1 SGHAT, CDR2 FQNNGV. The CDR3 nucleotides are TGTGCCAGCAGCCCAGGACGGCACACTGAAGCTTTCTTT. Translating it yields CASSPGRHTEAFF.

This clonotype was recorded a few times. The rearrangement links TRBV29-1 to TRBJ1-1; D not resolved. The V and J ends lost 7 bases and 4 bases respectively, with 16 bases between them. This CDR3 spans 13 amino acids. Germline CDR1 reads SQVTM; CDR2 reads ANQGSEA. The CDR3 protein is CSGRPPGSTEAFF. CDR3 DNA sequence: TGCAGCGGTAGGCCCCCGGGGAGCACTGAAGCTTTCTTT.

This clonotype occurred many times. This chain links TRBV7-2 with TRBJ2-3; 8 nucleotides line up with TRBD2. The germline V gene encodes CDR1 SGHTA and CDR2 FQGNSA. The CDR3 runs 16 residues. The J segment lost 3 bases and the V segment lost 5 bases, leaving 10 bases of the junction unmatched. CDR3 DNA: TGTGCCAGCAGCCTCTCTATCGGGGGGGCAACAGATACGCAGTATTTT. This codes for CASSLSIGGATDTQYF.

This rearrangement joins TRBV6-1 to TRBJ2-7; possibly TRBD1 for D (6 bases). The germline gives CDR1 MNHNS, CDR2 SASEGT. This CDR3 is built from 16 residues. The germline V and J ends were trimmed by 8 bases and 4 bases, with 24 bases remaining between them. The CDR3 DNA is TGTGCCAGCTCCGATACAGGGATAACGGTTCTTTACGAGCAGTACTTC. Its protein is CASSDTGITVLYEQYF.

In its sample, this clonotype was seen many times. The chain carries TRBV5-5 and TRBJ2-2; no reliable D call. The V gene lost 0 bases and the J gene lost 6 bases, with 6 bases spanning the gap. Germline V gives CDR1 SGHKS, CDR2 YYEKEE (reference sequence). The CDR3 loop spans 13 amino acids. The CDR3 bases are TGTGCCAGCAGCTTGGAAGGGTCCGGGGAGCTGTTTTTT. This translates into CASSLEGSGELFF.

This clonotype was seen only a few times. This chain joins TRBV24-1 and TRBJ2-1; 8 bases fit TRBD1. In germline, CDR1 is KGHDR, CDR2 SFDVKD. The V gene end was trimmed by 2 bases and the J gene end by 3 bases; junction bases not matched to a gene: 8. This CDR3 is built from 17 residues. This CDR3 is CATSDSSPGTGYNEQFF. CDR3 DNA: TGTGCCACCAGTGATTCCTCACCCGGGACAGGCTACAATGAGCAGTTCTTC.

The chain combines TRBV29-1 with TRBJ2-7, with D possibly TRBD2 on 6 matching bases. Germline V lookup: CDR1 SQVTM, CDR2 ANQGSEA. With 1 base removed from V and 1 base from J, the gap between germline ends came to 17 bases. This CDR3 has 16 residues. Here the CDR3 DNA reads TGCAGCGTTGAAGGGCGGAGGGGCGATGGATCCTACGAGCAGTACTTC. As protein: CSVEGRRGDGSYEQYF.

The CDR3 is CASSYPDRGFETQYF. CDR3 nucleotide sequence: TGTGCCAGCAGTTACCCGGACAGGGGTTTTGAGACCCAGTACTTC. The V gene is TRBV6-2 or TRBV6-3, the J gene TRBJ2-5; TRBD1 aligns across 9 bases. V trimming: 2 bases; J trimming: 5 bases; junction bases outside the gene matches: 6. Germline CDR1 reads MNHEY; CDR2 reads SVGEGT. This CDR3 contains 15 residues.

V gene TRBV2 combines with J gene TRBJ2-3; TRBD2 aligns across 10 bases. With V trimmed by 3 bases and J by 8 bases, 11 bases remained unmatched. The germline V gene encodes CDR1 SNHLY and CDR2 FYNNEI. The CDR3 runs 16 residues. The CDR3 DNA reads TGTGCCAGCAGTGATCAAGCGGGGGGGTGGGTAGCTACGCAGTATTTT. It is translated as CASSDQAGGWVATQYF.

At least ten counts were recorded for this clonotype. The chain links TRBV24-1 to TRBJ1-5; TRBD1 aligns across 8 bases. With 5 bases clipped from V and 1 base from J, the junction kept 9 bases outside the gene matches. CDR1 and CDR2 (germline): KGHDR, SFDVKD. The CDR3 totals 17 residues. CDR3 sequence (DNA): TGTGCCACCAGTGTCGCACGGACAGGGAAAAGCAATCAGCCCCAGCATTTT. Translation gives CATSVARTGKSNQPQHF.

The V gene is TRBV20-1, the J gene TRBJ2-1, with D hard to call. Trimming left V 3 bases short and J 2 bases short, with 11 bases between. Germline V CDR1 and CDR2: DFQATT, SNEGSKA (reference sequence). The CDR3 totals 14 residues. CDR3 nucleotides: TGCAGTGCTAGTGGGGTAGTCACCTACAATGAGCAGTTCTTC. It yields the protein CSASGVVTYNEQFF.

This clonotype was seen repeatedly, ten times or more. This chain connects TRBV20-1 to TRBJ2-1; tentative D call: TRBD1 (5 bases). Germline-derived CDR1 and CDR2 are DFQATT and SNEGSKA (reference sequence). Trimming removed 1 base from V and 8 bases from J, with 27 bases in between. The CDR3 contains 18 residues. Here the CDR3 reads CSARGSPGKGSTVDEQFF. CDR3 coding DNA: TGCAGTGCTAGAGGCTCCCCAGGGAAGGGGTCAACGGTCGATGAGCAGTTCTTC.

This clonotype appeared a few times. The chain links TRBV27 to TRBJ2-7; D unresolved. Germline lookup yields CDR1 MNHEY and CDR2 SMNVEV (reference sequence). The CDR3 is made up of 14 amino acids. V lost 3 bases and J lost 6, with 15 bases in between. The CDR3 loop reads CASSFGLPYVEQYF. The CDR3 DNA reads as TGTGCCAGCAGTTTCGGGCTCCCTTATGTCGAGCAGTACTTC.

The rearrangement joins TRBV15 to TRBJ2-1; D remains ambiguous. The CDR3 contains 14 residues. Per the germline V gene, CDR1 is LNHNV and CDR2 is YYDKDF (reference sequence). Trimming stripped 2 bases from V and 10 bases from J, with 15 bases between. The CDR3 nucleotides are TGTGCCACCAGCAGAAACAGACGTTTAGAGGAGCAGTTCTTC. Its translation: CATSRNRRLEEQFF.

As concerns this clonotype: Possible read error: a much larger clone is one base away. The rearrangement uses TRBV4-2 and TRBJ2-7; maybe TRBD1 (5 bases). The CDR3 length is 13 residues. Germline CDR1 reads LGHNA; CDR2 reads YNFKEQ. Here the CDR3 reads CANSQGVTYEQYF. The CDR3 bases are TGTGCCAACAGCCAAGGGGTCACTTACGAGCAGTACTTC.

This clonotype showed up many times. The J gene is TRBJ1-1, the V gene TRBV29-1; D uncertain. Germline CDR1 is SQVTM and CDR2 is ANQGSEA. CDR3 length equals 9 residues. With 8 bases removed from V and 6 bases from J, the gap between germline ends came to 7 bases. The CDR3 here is CSITPEAFF. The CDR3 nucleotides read TGCAGCATTACCCCTGAAGCTTTCTTT. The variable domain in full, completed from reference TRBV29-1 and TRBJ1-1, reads SAVISQKPSRDICQRGTSLTIQCQVDSQVTMMFWYRQQPGQSLTLIATANQGSEATYESGFVIDKFPISRPNLTFSTLTVSNMSPEDSSIYLCSITPEAFFGQGTRLTVV.